This TCR beta chain was sequenced in a study of CD8+CD57+ T cells in acquired aplastic anemia. General study results and limits: The CD8+ Simpson's diversity of patients and controls was not significantly different. Common to patients and controls were twenty-nine CD8+ CDR3 sequences.

In patients chosen for sequencing, flow cytometry had shown CD8+CD57+ cell expansion. Every patient was diagnosed with severe acquired aplastic anemia. Sampling of blood occurred while the patients had still received no therapy. This clonotype has ten or more counts. Its antigen is unidentified. The CDR3 contains 10 residues. In germline, CDR1 is SQVTM, CDR2 ANQGSEA. Trimming left V 7 bases short and J 6 bases short, with 8 bases between. The template used for profiling TCR beta VDJ and CDR3 was genomic DNA. TCRdb passed the reads through MiXCR, listing each CDR3 protein once. Here the sample spans 150,000 or so distinct CDR3 sequences, about 50% being singletons.

The V gene is TRBV29-1, the J gene TRBJ2-3, with D maybe TRBD2 (5 bases). The clonotype was recovered from a human donor with aplastic anemia. Sequencing used sorted CD4+, CD8+, or CD8+CD57+ T cells (not recorded which) from PBMCs. In nucleotides, the CDR3 is TGCAGCGCGTGGAGGGATACGCAGTATTTT. Translation: CSAWRDTQYF.